The rows below give T cell receptor beta chains drawn from one sample of a study of beta chain features in type 1 diabetes. Generated by immunoSEQ multiplex PCR, the TCRdb table keeps only in-frame clones and is missing some. The sample consists of 130,000 to 150,000 clones, roughly 53% of them appearing once. The sample comprised Tregs from blood. The origin of the receptors is a man between 18 and 29 years old in good health. Each CDR3 is given with its conserved first and last residue. D genes are given only for firm matches. Rows may omit the clone size; those that give it use once, few, many or a size class.

D,J,V,size,DNA,CDR3
.,TRBJ2-7,TRBV4-2,.,TGTGCCAGCAGCCAAGATCGTCTAGTAGGCTACGAGCAGTACTTC,CASSQDRLVGYEQYF
TRBD1,TRBJ2-7,TRBV10-3,.,TGTGCCATCAGTGACCAGGGGACAGCCTACGAGCAGTACTTC,CAISDQGTAYEQYF
.,TRBJ2-5,TRBV20-1,.,TGCAGTGCTAGAGGGGCAGGGTCCCAGTACTTC,CSARGAGSQYF
.,TRBJ1-1,TRBV7-9,.,TGTGCCAGCAGCCGACAACCGAACACTGAAGCTTTCTTT,CASSRQPNTEAFF
.,TRBJ1-1,TRBV5-1,.,TGCGCCAGCAGCTTCCAAGGGGGAGGGACTGAAGCTTTCTTT,CASSFQGGGTEAFF
.,TRBJ2-1,TRBV7-9,.,TGTGCCAGCAGCTTGGCAGGGATCTCCTACAATGAGCAGTTCTTC,CASSLAGISYNEQFF
TRBD1,TRBJ1-2,TRBV6-6,.,TGTGCCAGCAGAGTCGGACAGGTCTATGGCTACACCTTC,CASRVGQVYGYTF
.,TRBJ1-3,TRBV15,.,TGTGCCACCAGCCGAGAAATACAGGGTTTTGGAAACACCATATATTTT,CATSREIQGFGNTIYF
.,TRBJ2-3,TRBV30,.,TGTGCCTGGAGTGTAGGGGGTCTCACAGATACGCAGTATTTT,CAWSVGGLTDTQYF
.,TRBJ1-2,TRBV7-6,.,TGTGCCAGCAGCACAGGGTACTATGGCTACACCTTC,CASSTGYYGYTF
.,TRBJ2-7,TRBV6-6,.,TGTGCCAGCAGTTATCGCGCGAGCTCCTACGAGCAGTACTTC,CASSYRASSYEQYF
TRBD2,TRBJ2-7,TRBV6-1,few,TGTGCCACCCGCCACGGTGGGGCTAGCGGGTACGAGCAGTACTTC,CATRHGGASGYEQYF
.,TRBJ1-2,TRBV30,.,TGTGCCTGGAGGGAGGGGTCGACTGGCTACACCTTC,CAWREGSTGYTF
.,TRBJ1-1,TRBV28,.,TGTGCCAGCAGTACAAGGTGGGGCAGTGTCGCTTTCTTT,CASSTRWGSVAFF
TRBD2,TRBJ2-1,TRBV29-1,.,TGCAGCGTTGAAGGGACTAGCGGGAGCCTCGGCAATGAGCAGTTCTTC,CSVEGTSGSLGNEQFF
TRBD1,TRBJ2-3,TRBV5-1,.,TGCGCCAGCAGCAGGGGACAGAACACAGATACGCAGTATTTT,CASSRGQNTDTQYF